This TCR beta chain was captured in a study of blood T cell repertoires in COVID-19. Study as a whole: Spain, Italy and the United States supplied samples that represented acute and convalescent COVID-19. From T cells, B-cell-depleted T cells, or PBMCs came the material, which was cDNA or gDNA.

CDR3 length: 14 amino acids. V was clipped by 5 bases and J by 8 bases; unmatched bases: 4. In germline, CDR1 is MNHEY, CDR2 SMNVEV (reference sequence). The sample holds one count of this clone. Authors' processing steps: Reference gene primers were amplified, and this amplification served to estimate nucleated cell counts. Only in-frame clones appear in the TCRdb table, and some are missing; sequencing was by immunoSEQ multiplex PCR. The V and J calls and clone size were taken over from that table, and D and trimming were inferred from the DNA. The sample comprises about 190,000 clones, more than 70% of which are singletons, and about 6.3% rests with the top ten.

Source material: peripheral blood. The rearrangement joins TRBV27 to TRBJ1-4; 11 nucleotides line up with TRBD1. The TCR comes from a man between 35 and 55 years old with active or convalescent COVID-19. CDR3 in DNA: TGTGCCAGCAGTGCCGGGACAGGGGGGGAAAAACTGTTTTTT. Translated: CASSAGTGGEKLFF.